This passage covers 10 T cell receptor beta chains from one sample sequenced in a study of blood T cell repertoires in COVID-19. This table comes from immunoSEQ multiplex PCR, and its TCRdb copy is limited to in-frame clones, with some not included. The table has a few hundred thousand clones, around nine tenths seen once. Source material: peripheral blood. All receptors come from a man in his fifties with COVID-19, enrolled during active disease.

The chain carries TRBV29-1 and TRBJ2-7; TRBD1 might be the D (6 bases). Between the trimmed V and J ends, which lost 7 bases and 2 bases, there was a span of 9 bases. Germline V gives CDR1 SQVTM, CDR2 ANQGSEA. CDR3 length: 11 residues. CDR3 amino acids: CSGKGAYEQYF. The DNA for the CDR3 is TGCAGCGGCAAGGGGGCCTACGAGCAGTACTTC.

The genes are TRBV27 and TRBJ1-2; 9 bases align to TRBD1. J lost 0 bases, V lost 6 bases, and 8 bases had no gene match. Germline V lookup: CDR1 MNHEY, CDR2 SMNVEV (reference sequence). This CDR3 is 16 amino acids long. This chain's CDR3 is CASSPGTGHSNYGYTF. The CDR3 DNA is TGTGCCAGCAGCCCAGGGACAGGGCATTCTAACTATGGCTACACCTTC.

This clone appeared once. V and J are TRBV10-3 and TRBJ1-5; D possibly corresponds to TRBD1 (5 bases). V dropped 3 bases and J dropped 3 bases, with 9 bases sitting between them. Germline CDR1 reads ENHRY; CDR2 reads SYGVKD. This CDR3 contains 14 residues. The CDR3 DNA sequence: TGTGCCATCAGTGAAGGCAGGGTCAATCAGCCCCAGCATTTT. It specifies CAISEGRVNQPQHF.

This sequence joins TRBV4-2 and TRBJ1-1, with 7 positions matching TRBD1. V trimming: 3 bases; J trimming: 2 bases; junction bases outside the gene matches: 9. The CDR3 consists of 16 residues. From germline, CDR1 is LGHNA and CDR2 YNFKEQ. The CDR3 loop is CASSQVRQGPNTEAFF. CDR3 bases: TGTGCCAGCAGCCAGGTAAGACAGGGTCCCAACACTGAAGCTTTCTTT.

This clone was counted only a few times. V and J are TRBV27 and TRBJ2-1; TRBD2 matches 7 bases. There are 15 residues in the CDR3. Germline assignment: CDR1 MNHEY and CDR2 SMNVEV (reference sequence). Trimming at V came to 7 bases and at J to 2 bases, leaving 8 bases not matched to a gene. The CDR3, as DNA: TGTGCCAGCACCGAAGCGGGAAGGGCCTACAATGAGCAGTTCTTC. It codes for CASTEAGRAYNEQFF.

The rearrangement joins TRBV28 to TRBJ2-6, with 8 bases that match TRBD1. The CDR3 extends over 15 amino acids. Germline values: CDR1 MDHEN, CDR2 SYDVKM. With 10 bases clipped from V and 3 bases from J, the junction kept 8 bases outside the gene matches. The CDR3 coding sequence is TGTGCCACGGGAACAGGGGGGATTGGGGCCAACGTCCTGACTTTC. The encoded protein is CATGTGGIGANVLTF.

The genes are TRBV4-1 and TRBJ2-3; D gene ambiguous. V was shortened by 3 bases and J by 3 bases, with 10 bases between the two germline ends. CDR3 length: 14 residues. Per germline, CDR1 MGHRA and CDR2 YSYEKL. CDR3: CASSQNSPTDTQYF. Written as DNA, the CDR3 is TGCGCCAGCAGCCAGAATAGTCCGACAGATACGCAGTATTTT.

V and J are TRBV7-9 and TRBJ2-4; TRBD1 matches 7 bases. There are 15 residues in the CDR3. The V segment lost 4 bases and the J segment 4 bases; nucleotides outside the gene matches: 7. Germline V lookup: CDR1 SEHNR, CDR2 FQNEAQ (reference sequence). This chain's CDR3 is CASSSYRDRKNIQYF. The CDR3 nucleotides read TGTGCCAGCAGCTCATACCGGGACAGAAAAAACATTCAGTACTTC.

The chain couples TRBV5-4 to TRBJ2-4; D is unclear. The CDR3 loop spans 15 amino acids. The germline V and J ends were trimmed by 0 bases and 6 bases, with 13 bases remaining between them. The germline CDR1 and CDR2 sequences are SGHNT and YYREEE (reference sequence). CDR3 coding DNA: TGTGCCAGCAGCTTGGTACCACTCCAACCAAACATTCAGTACTTC. Protein product: CASSLVPLQPNIQYF.

The chain employs TRBV27 and TRBJ1-1, with TRBD1 matching 7 bases. J gave up 4 bases and V 6 bases, and 8 bases lay outside the gene matches. This CDR3 contains 14 residues. Germline V gives CDR1 MNHEY, CDR2 SMNVEV (reference sequence). CDR3 nucleotide sequence: TGTGCCAGCAGAGCAACGACAGGGTTCACTGAAGCTTTCTTT. It specifies CASRATTGFTEAFF.